Listed here are 15 T cell receptor beta chains from one sample, sequenced in a study of early T cells in non-severe SARS-CoV-2 infection. TCRdb independently ran MiXCR on the 5' RACE reads; one entry per CDR3 protein. This sample yields 62,000 or so distinct CDR3 sequences, of which 7.5% to 10% are seen a single time; roughly 1.2% belongs to the top ten. The source material was whole blood. These TCRs come from an adult who was a healthcare worker with PCR-confirmed SARS-CoV-2 infection or an uninfected control (not recorded which).

This clonotype was detected many times. The V gene is TRBV20-1, the J gene TRBJ2-3; D perhaps matches TRBD2 (7 bases). The CDR3 totals 17 residues. Per the germline V gene, CDR1 is DFQATT and CDR2 is SNEGSKA (reference sequence). Here the CDR3 reads CPAGGAGASPSTDTQYF. The CDR3 nucleotides read TGCCCTGCGGGTGGGGCGGGGGCGTCTCCTAGCACAGATACGCAGTATTTT.

This clonotype was picked up many times. The chain carries TRBV3-1 and TRBJ2-1; no clear D gene. V dropped 0 bases and J dropped 12 bases, with 12 bases sitting between them. The CDR3 spans 13 residues. Germline CDR1 and CDR2: LGHDT and YNNKEL (reference sequence). The CDR3, as DNA: TGTGCCAGCAGCCAAGAGGTCTGGACCTTGCAGTTCTTC. The encoded protein is CASSQEVWTLQFF.

This rearrangement joins TRBV10-3 to TRBJ2-3; 11 bases line up with TRBD2. The V gene end was trimmed by 4 bases and the J gene end by 5 bases; junction bases not matched to a gene: 2. The CDR3 totals 14 residues. CDR1 and CDR2 from the germline V gene are ENHRY and SYGVKD. DNA of the CDR3: TGTGCCATCAGTGGTCTAGCGGGGGGAGATACGCAGTATTTT. Encoded protein: CAISGLAGGDTQYF.

The chain has TRBV18 and TRBJ1-1; 8 nucleotides agree with TRBD1. Losses at the gene ends were 4 bases for V and 3 bases for J; bases not matched to a gene: 4. Per germline, CDR1 KGHSH and CDR2 LQKENI. The CDR3 totals 14 residues. CDR3 loop: CASSRGQGHTEAFF. DNA of the CDR3: TGTGCCAGCTCACGAGGACAGGGCCACACTGAAGCTTTCTTT.

This sequence joins TRBV27 and TRBJ2-1; D might be TRBD1 or TRBD2, each matching 6 bases. This CDR3 is 11 amino acids long. CDR1 and CDR2 from the germline V gene are MNHEY and SMNVEV (reference sequence). V was shortened by 5 bases and J by 10 bases, with 9 bases between the two germline ends. The CDR3 protein is CASSQGGEQFF. CDR3 coding DNA: TGTGCCAGCAGTCAAGGGGGGGAGCAGTTCTTC.

The chain links TRBV2 to TRBJ2-5, with D maybe TRBD1 (6 bases). CDR3 length: 14 residues. The V gene's germline CDR1 is SNHLY and CDR2 FYNNEI. V lost 5 bases to trimming and J lost 2 bases, with 12 bases between them. The CDR3 DNA is TGTGCCAGCAGTAAAGACAGGAGTCAAGAGACCCAGTACTTC. Amino acids: CASSKDRSQETQYF.

The rearrangement links TRBV2 to TRBJ2-5, with 12 bases identical to TRBD1. Germline lookup yields CDR1 SNHLY and CDR2 FYNNEI. J lost 5 bases, V lost 6 bases, and 7 bases had no gene match. This CDR3 has 15 residues. CDR3 sequence: CASRGTGGLPETQYF. The DNA for the CDR3 is TGTGCCAGCAGGGGGACAGGGGGCCTTCCGGAGACCCAGTACTTC.

J is TRBJ1-3 and V is TRBV3-1, with D unclear. CDR1 and CDR2 from the germline V gene are LGHDT and YNNKEL (reference sequence). V lost 1 base to trimming and J lost 0 bases, with 7 bases between them. CDR3 size: 15 residues. CDR3 amino acids: CASSQGLISGNTIYF. CDR3 coding DNA: TGTGCCAGCAGCCAAGGACTGATCTCTGGAAACACCATATATTTT.

The gene calls are TRBV6-1 and TRBJ2-1; a weak D match, TRBD1 (5 bases). V was clipped by 5 bases and J by 4 bases, with 12 bases between them. Germline V lookup: CDR1 MNHNS, CDR2 SASEGT. CDR3 length: 14 residues. CDR3 residues: CASSLVQAYNEQFF. Written as DNA, the CDR3 is TGTGCCAGCAGTCTGGTACAGGCTTACAATGAGCAGTTCTTC.

The CDR3 reads CASSLGRGQGAGNTIYF. The DNA of the CDR3 is TGTGCCAGCAGCTTAGGACGGGGACAGGGAGCTGGAAACACCATATATTTT. The rearrangement links TRBV11-2 to TRBJ1-3; 9 nucleotides agree with TRBD1. Germline loops: CDR1 SGHAT, CDR2 FQNNGV. Trimming removed 1 base from V and 2 bases from J; junction bases left unmatched: 6. The CDR3 runs to 17 residues.

V gene TRBV7-6 combines with J gene TRBJ2-5, with 7 nucleotides matching TRBD1. This CDR3 region has 15 residues. Losses at the gene ends were 2 bases for V and 2 bases for J; bases not matched to a gene: 5. Germline lookup yields CDR1 SGHVS and CDR2 FNYEAQ. The DNA for the CDR3 is TGTGCCAGCAGCTTATTTGGGACAGCACAAGAGACCCAGTACTTC. This encodes CASSLFGTAQETQYF.

The chain combines TRBV28 with TRBJ1-5; 8 positions agree with TRBD1. The CDR3 runs to 15 residues. V gave up 4 bases and J gave up 2 bases; unmatched junction bases: 4. Germline CDR1 is MDHEN and CDR2 is SYDVKM. Here the CDR3 reads CASSSRGRRNQPQHF. The DNA for the CDR3 is TGTGCCAGCAGTTCCAGGGGGCGTCGCAATCAGCCCCAGCATTTT.

The V call is TRBV6-1, the J call TRBJ2-2; D may match TRBD1 or TRBD2 (7 bases each). The V gene's germline CDR1 is MNHNS and CDR2 SASEGT. The CDR3 contains 17 residues. V lost 2 bases, J lost 4 bases, and 17 bases lay in between. In DNA form, the CDR3 reads TGTGCCAGCAGTGAATTCGGGGGGACAGTTTTCACCGGGGAGCTGTTTTTT. This sequence encodes CASSEFGGTVFTGELFF.

This clonotype has only a few counts. The chain couples TRBV7-8 to TRBJ1-1; 7 bases are shared with TRBD1. J lost 4 bases, V lost 0 bases, and 5 bases had no gene match. CDR1 and CDR2 (germline): SGHVS, FQNEAQ. The CDR3 has 15 residues. The CDR3 region has the DNA TGTGCCAGCAGCTTAGCAAGACAGGGACCCACTGAAGCTTTCTTT. The encoded protein is CASSLARQGPTEAFF.

The chain uses TRBV7-6 and TRBJ2-5; 10 bases agree with TRBD2. The V segment lost 1 base and the J segment 6 bases; nucleotides outside the gene matches: 5. Germline loops: CDR1 SGHVS, CDR2 FNYEAQ. The CDR3 consists of 15 residues. CDR3 residues: CASSLVLAGAKTQYF. The DNA for the CDR3 is TGTGCCAGCAGCTTAGTGCTAGCGGGGGCGAAGACCCAGTACTTC.